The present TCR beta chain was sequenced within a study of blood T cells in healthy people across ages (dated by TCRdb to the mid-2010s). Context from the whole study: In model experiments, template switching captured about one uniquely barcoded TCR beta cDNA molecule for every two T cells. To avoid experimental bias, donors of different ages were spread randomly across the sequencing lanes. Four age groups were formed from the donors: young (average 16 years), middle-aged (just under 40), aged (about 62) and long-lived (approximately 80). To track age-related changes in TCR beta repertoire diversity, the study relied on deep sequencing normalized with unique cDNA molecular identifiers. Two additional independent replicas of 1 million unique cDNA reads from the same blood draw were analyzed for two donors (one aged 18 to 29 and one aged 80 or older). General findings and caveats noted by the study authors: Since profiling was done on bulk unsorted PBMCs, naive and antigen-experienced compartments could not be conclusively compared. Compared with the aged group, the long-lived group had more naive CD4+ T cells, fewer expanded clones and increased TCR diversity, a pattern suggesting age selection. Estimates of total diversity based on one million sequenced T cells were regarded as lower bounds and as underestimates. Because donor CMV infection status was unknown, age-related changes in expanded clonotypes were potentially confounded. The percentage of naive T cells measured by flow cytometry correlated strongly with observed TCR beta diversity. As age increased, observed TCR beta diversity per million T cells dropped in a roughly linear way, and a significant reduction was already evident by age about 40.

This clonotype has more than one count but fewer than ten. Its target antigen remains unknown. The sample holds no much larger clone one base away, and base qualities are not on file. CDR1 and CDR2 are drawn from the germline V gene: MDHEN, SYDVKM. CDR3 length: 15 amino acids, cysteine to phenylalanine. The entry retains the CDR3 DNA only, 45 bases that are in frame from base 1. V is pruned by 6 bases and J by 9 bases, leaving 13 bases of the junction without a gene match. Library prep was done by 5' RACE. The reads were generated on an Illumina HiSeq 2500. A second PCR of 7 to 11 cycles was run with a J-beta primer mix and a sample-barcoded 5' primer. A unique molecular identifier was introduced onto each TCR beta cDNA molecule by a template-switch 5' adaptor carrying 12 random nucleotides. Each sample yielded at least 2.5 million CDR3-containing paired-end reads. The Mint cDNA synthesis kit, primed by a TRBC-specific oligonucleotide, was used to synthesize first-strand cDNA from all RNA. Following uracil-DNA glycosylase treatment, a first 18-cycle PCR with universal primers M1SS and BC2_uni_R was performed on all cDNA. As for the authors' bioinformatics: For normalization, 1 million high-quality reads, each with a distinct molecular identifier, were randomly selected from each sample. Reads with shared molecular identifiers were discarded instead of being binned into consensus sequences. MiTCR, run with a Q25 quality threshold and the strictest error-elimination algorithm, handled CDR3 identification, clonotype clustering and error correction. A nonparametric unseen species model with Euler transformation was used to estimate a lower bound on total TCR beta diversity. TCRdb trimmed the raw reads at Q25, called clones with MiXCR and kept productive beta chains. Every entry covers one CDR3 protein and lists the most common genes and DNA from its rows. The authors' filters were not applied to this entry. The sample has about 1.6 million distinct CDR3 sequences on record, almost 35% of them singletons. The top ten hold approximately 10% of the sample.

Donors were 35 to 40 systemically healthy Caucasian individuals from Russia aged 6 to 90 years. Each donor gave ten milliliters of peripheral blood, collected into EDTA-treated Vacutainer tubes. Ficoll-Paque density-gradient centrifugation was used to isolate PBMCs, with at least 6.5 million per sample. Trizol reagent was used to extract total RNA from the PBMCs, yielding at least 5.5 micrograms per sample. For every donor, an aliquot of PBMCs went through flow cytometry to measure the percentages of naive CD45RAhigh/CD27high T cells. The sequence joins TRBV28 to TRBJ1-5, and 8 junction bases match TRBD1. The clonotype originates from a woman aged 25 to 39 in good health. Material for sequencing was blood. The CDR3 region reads CASSPGGRDSGPQHF. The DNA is TGTGCCAGCAGCCCAGGGGGCAGGGATAGCGGGCCCCAGCATTTT.